This TCR beta chain comes out of a study of shared clonotypes between healthy human individuals. At the level of the study: Contributing individuals were two females and a few males aged 18 to 49.

Germline-derived CDR1 and CDR2 are MNHEY and SVGAGI. The CDR3 has 16 residues. After removal of 4 bases from V and 11 bases from J, the junction contained 14 bases not matched to a gene. The repertoire was sequenced with immunoSEQ multiplex PCR; TCRdb's copy has only in-frame clones and lacks some. The repertoire consists of approximately 2.4 million clones, with under 97% occurring once and the leading ten covering 0.1% to 0.15%. Worth noting for this clone: As yet, its antigen is unknown.

Whole-study results and caveats: In having few donors, the study represented limited genetic and exposure-history diversity. As a rule, naive subsets had a larger estimated richness than memory subsets.

This chain joins TRBV6-5 and TRBJ1-5, with 10 bases that match TRBD1. This TCR derives from a man younger than 35 in good health. The material sequenced was naive CD4+ T cells sorted from blood. Stated subset: CD45RA+ positively selected. The DNA of the CDR3 is TGTGCCAGCAGTTTGACAGGGGGCAAGGGAATCACGGCCCAGCATTTT. Translation gives CASSLTGGKGITAQHF.